This TCR beta chain was documented in a study of blood T cell repertoires in COVID-19. In Cohort 3, a recovered donor had either two negative PCRs, clearance, or symptom resolution. V lost 2 bases and J 5 bases, leaving 10 bases between the germline ends. This CDR3 is 13 amino acids long. The method was immunoSEQ multiplex PCR; TCRdb's version includes in-frame clones alone and lacks a portion of them. Here the sample spans about 160,000 clones, approximately 88% being singletons. The source of this sequence is a woman aged 45-59 years who had recovered from COVID-19. The chain uses TRBV12-3 or TRBV12-4 and TRBJ2-7; possible D gene TRBD2, 7 bases. Sequenced input: PBMCs or T cells enriched from blood (not recorded which). CDR3 amino acids: CASSLLGGDEQYF. The CDR3, as DNA: TGTGCCAGCAGTTTACTAGGGGGGGACGAGCAGTACTTC.